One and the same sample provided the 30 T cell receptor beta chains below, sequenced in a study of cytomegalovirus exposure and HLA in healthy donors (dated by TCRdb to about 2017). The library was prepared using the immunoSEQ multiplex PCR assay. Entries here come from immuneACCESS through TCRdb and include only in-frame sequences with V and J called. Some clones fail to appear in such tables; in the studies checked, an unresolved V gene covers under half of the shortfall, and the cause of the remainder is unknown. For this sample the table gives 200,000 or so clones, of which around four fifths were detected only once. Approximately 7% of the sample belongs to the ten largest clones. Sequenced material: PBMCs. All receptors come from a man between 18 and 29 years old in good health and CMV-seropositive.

The CDR3 nucleotides are TGTGCCAGCAGTTTCGGGGACAGGGTGTACACTGAAGCTTTCTTT. It yields the protein CASSFGDRVYTEAFF. V usage is TRBV27 and J usage is TRBJ1-1; 9 nucleotides align to TRBD1. The germline gives CDR1 MNHEY, CDR2 SMNVEV (reference sequence). V trimming: 3 bases; J trimming: 3 bases; junction bases outside the gene matches: 5. The CDR3 runs to 15 residues.

In DNA, the CDR3 is TGTGCCAGCAGTTACCGTCAGTATAGCAATCAGCCCCAGCATTTT. Translating it yields CASSYRQYSNQPQHF. The chain joins TRBV6-5 to TRBJ1-5; D uncertain. The CDR3 sequence is 15 residues long. Trimming stripped 2 bases from V and 0 bases from J, with 8 bases between. Germline V CDR1 and CDR2: MNHEY, SVGAGI.

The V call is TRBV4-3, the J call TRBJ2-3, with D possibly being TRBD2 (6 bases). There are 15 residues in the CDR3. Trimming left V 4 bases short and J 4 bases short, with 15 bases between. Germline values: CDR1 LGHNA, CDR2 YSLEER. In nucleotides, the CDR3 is TGCGCCAGCAGCCTCGATACGGGAGAGGCAGATACGCAGTATTTT. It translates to CASSLDTGEADTQYF.

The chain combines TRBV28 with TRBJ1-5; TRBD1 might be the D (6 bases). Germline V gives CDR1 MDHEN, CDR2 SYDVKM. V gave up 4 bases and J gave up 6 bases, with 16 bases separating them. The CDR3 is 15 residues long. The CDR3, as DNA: TGTGCCAGCAGTTCCCCGGCAGGGGCTAGTCAGCCCCAGCATTTT. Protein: CASSSPAGASQPQHF.

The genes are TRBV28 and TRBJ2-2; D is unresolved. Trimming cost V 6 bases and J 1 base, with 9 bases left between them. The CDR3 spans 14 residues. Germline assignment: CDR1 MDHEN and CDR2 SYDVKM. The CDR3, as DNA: TGTGCCAGCAGCTGGGCAGGGAACACCGGGGAGCTGTTTTTT. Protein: CASSWAGNTGELFF.

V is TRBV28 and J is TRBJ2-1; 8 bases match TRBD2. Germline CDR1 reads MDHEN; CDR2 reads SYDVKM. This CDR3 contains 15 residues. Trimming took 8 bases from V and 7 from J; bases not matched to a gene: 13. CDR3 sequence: CASWPREAYVNEQFF. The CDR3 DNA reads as TGTGCCAGCTGGCCGCGGGAGGCCTACGTGAATGAGCAGTTCTTC.

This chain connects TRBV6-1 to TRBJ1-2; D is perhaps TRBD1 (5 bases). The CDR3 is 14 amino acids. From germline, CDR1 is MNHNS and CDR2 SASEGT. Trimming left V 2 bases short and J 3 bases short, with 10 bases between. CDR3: CASSEFAGDYGYTF. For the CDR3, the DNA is TGTGCCAGCAGTGAATTTGCGGGGGACTATGGCTACACCTTC.

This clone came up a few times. Here the CDR3 DNA reads TGTGCCTGGAGACTCTGGACAGGGGGTGGCGGGGAGCTGTTTTTT. This codes for CAWRLWTGGGGELFF. The chain employs TRBV30 and TRBJ2-2; 10 bases are shared with TRBD1. The CDR3 spans 15 residues. Germline loops: CDR1 GTSNPN, CDR2 SVGIG (reference sequence). V shed 3 bases and J 7 bases; nucleotides not matched to a gene: 8.

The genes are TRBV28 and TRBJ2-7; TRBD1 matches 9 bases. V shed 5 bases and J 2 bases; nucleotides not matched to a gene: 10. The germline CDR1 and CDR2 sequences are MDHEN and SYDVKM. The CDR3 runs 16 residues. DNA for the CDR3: TGTGCCAGCAGTCTACGTAAGGGACAGGGCCCCTACGAGCAGTACTTC. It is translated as CASSLRKGQGPYEQYF.

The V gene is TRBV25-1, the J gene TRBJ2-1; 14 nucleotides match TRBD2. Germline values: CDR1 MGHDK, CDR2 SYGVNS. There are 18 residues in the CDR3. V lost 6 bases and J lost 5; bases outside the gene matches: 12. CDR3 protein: CASRRAGTSGSFHNEQFF. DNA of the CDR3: TGTGCCAGCAGAAGAGCCGGGACTAGCGGGAGTTTCCACAATGAGCAGTTCTTC.

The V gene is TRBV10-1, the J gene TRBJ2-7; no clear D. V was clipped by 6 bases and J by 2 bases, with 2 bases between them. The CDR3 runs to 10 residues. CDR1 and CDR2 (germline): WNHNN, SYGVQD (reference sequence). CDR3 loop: CASSTYEQYF. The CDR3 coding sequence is TGCGCCAGCAGCACCTACGAGCAGTACTTC.

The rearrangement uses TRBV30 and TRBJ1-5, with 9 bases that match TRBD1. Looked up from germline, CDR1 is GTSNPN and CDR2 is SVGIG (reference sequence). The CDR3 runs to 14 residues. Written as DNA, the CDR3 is TGTGCATCCGGACAGGGGTTGGGCAATCAGCCCCAGCATTTT. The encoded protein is CASGQGLGNQPQHF.

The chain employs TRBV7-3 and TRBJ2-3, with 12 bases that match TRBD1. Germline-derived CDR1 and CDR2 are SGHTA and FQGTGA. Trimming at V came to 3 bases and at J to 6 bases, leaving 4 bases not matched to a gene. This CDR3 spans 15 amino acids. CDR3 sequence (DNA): TGTGCCAGCAGCTTGGGACAGGGGGCGTCGGATACGCAGTATTTT. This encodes CASSLGQGASDTQYF.

The chain's CDR3 is CASSLAAGGATDTQYF. CDR3 DNA: TGTGCCAGCAGCTTAGCGGCAGGGGGCGCAACAGATACGCAGTATTTT. The gene calls are TRBV7-9 and TRBJ2-3, with TRBD1 matching 8 bases. This CDR3 is 16 amino acids long. Germline V CDR1 and CDR2: SEHNR, FQNEAQ (reference sequence). Trimming at V came to 0 bases and at J to 3 bases, leaving 5 bases not matched to a gene.

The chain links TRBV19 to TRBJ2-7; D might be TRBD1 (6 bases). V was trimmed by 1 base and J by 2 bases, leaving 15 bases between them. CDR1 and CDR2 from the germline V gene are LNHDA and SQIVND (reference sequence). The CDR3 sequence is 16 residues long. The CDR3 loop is CASSIGVGTKAYEQYF. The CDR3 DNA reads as TGTGCCAGTAGTATAGGCGTGGGGACAAAGGCCTACGAGCAGTACTTC.

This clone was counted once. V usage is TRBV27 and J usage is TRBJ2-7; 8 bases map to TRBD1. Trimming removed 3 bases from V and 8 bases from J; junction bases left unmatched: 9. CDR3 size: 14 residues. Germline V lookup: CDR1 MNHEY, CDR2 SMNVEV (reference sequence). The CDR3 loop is CASSFRQGALQQYF. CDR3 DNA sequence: TGTGCCAGCAGTTTCCGGCAGGGGGCTCTTCAGCAGTACTTC.

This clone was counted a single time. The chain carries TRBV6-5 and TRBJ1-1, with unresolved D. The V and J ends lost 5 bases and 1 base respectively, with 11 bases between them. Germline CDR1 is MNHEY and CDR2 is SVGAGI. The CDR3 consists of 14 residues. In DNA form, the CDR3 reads TGTGCCAGCAGTCCGATCCCAGGGAACACTGAAGCTTTCTTT. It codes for CASSPIPGNTEAFF.

DNA for the CDR3: TGTGCCAGCAGCTTGTGGGACAGGGGAGACGATGGCTACACCTTC. This encodes CASSLWDRGDDGYTF. This sequence joins TRBV5-6 and TRBJ1-2, with 10 nucleotides matching TRBD1. CDR1 is SGHDT, CDR2 YYEEEE, per germline. Trimming cost V 1 base and J 6 bases; bases outside gene matches: 6. This CDR3 is 15 amino acids long.

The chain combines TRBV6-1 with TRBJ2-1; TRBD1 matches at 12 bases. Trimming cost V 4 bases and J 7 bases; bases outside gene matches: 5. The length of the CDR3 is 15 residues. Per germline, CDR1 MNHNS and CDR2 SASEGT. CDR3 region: CASSAGTGGFNEQFF. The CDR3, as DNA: TGTGCCAGCAGTGCCGGGACAGGGGGCTTTAATGAGCAGTTCTTC.

The chain's CDR3 is CASRRTVQGRNNEQFF. Here the CDR3 DNA reads TGTGCCAGCAGAAGGACGGTGCAGGGTCGAAACAATGAGCAGTTCTTC. This chain uses TRBV2 with TRBJ2-1; D perhaps matches TRBD1 (5 bases). The length of the CDR3 is 16 residues. Germline values: CDR1 SNHLY, CDR2 FYNNEI. Trimming cost V 6 bases and J 5 bases, with 20 bases left between them.

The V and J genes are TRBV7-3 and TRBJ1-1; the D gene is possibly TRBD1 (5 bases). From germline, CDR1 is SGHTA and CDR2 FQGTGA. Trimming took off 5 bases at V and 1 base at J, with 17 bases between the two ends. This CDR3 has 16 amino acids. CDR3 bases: TGTGCCAGCAGCCTAGGGGAGGGGCGCCCGAACACTGAAGCTTTCTTT. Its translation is CASSLGEGRPNTEAFF.

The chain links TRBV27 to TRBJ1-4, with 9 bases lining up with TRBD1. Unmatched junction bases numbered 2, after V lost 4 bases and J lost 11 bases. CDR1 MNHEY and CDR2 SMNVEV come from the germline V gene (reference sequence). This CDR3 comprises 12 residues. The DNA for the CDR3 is TGTGCCAGCAGTTCGACAGGGGGGAAACTGTTTTTT. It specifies CASSSTGGKLFF.

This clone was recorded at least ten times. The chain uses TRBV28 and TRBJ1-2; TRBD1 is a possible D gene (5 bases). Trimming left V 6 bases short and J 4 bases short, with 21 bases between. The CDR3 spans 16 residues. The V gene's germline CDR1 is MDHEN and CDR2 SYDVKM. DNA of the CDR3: TGTGCCAGCAGCCTAGGGGCCGCAAACGATTTCTATGGCTACACCTTC. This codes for CASSLGAANDFYGYTF.

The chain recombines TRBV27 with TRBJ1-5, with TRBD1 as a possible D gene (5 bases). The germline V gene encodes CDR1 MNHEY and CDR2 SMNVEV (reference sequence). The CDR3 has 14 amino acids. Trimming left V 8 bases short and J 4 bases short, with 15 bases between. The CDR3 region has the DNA TGTGCCAGCCGAACCCCGGGACTGAATCAGCCCCAGCATTTT. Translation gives CASRTPGLNQPQHF.

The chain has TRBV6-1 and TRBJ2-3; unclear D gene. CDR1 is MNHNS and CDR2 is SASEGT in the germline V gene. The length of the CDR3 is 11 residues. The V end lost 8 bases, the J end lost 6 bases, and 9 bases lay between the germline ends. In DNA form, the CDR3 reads TGTGCCAGCCCCGTCGGGGATACGCAGTATTTT. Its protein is CASPVGDTQYF.

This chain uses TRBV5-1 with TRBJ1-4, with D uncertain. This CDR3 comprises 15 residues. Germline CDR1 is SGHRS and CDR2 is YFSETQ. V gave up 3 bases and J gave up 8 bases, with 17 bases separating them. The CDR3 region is CASSSDGRNGEKLFF. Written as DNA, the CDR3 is TGCGCCAGCAGCTCGGACGGGAGAAATGGCGAAAAACTGTTTTTT.

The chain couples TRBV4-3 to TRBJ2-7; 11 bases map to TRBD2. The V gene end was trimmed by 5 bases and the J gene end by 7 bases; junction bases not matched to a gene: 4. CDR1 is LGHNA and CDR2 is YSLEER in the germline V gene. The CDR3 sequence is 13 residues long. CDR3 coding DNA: TGCGCCAGCAGCACCCGACTAGCGGGAGAGCAGTACTTC. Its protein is CASSTRLAGEQYF.

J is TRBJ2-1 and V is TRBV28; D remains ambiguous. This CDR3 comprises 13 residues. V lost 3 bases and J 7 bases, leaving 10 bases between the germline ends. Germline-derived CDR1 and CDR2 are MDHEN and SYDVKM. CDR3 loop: CASSFTVLNEQFF. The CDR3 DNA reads TGTGCCAGCAGTTTCACTGTCCTGAATGAGCAGTTCTTC.

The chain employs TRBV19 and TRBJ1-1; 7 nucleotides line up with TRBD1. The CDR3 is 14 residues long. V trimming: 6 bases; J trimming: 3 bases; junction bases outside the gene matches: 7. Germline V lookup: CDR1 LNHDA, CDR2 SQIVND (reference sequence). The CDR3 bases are TGTGCCAGTAGAAGAGGGGGCATGGACACTGAAGCTTTCTTT. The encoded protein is CASRRGGMDTEAFF.

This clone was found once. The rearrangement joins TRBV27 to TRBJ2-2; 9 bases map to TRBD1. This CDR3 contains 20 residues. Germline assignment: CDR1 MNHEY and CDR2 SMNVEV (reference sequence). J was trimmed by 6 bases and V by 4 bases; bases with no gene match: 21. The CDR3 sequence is CASSWVPGWGQGSPSGELFF. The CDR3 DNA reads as TGTGCCAGCAGTTGGGTCCCCGGATGGGGACAGGGATCCCCGTCCGGGGAGCTGTTTTTT.